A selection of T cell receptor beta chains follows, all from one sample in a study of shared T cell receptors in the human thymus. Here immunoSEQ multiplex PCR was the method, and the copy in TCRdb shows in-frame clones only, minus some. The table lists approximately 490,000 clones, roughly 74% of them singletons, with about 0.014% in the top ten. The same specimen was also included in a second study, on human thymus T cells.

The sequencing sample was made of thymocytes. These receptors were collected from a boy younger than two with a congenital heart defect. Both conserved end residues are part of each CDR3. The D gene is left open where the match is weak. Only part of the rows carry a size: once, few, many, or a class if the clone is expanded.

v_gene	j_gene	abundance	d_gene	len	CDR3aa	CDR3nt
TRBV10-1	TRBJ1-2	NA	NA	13	CASSEGGNYGYTF	TGCGCCAGCAGTGAAGGAGGTAACTATGGCTACACCTTC
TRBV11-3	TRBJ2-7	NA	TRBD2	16	CASSFQPSGRPYEQYF	TGTGCCAGCAGCTTCCAACCTAGCGGGAGACCCTACGAGCAGTACTTC
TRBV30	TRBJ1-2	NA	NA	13	CAWSVSGGGGYTF	TGTGCCTGGAGTGTATCGGGGGGCGGGGGCTACACCTTC
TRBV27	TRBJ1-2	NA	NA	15	CASAGGGARGLGYTF	TGTGCCAGCGCCGGAGGAGGGGCGCGGGGATTGGGCTACACCTTC
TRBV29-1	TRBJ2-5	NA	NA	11	CSVWGRKTQYF	TGCAGCGTGTGGGGGAGGAAGACCCAGTACTTC
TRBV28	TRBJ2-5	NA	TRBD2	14	CASSRLAGQETQYF	TGTGCCAGCAGTCGACTAGCGGGACAAGAGACCCAGTACTTC
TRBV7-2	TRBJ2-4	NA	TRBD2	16	CASSLQGEGAKNIQYF	TGTGCCAGCAGCCTCCAAGGGGAGGGGGCCAAAAACATTCAGTACTTC
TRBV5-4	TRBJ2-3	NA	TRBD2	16	CASSRGLAGPPDTQYF	TGTGCCAGCAGCCGGGGACTAGCGGGCCCCCCAGATACGCAGTATTTT
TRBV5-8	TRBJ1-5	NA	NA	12	CASSPRGQPQHF	TGTGCCAGCAGCCCCCGAGGGCAGCCCCAGCATTTT
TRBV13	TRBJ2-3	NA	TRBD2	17	CASSSWTSGRRTDTQYF	TGTGCCAGCAGCTCCTGGACTAGCGGGAGAAGGACAGATACGCAGTATTTT
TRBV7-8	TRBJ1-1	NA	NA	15	CASSPGQAGATEAFF	TGTGCCAGCAGCCCCGGTCAGGCAGGGGCCACTGAAGCTTTCTTT
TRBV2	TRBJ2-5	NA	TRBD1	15	CASTYPGQGVRTQYF	TGTGCCAGCACCTACCCGGGACAGGGGGTAAGGACCCAGTACTTC
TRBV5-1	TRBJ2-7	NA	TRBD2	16	CASSSGTSGRAYEQYF	TGCGCCAGCAGCTCCGGGACTAGCGGGAGGGCCTACGAGCAGTACTTC
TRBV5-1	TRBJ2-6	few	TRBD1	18	CASSPKDRRGAGANVLTF	TGCGCCAGCAGCCCCAAGGACAGGCGCGGCGCCGGGGCCAACGTCCTGACTTTC
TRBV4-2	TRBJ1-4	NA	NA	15	CASSQEVRVGEKLFF	TGTGCCAGCAGCCAAGAGGTGAGGGTCGGTGAAAAACTGTTTTTT
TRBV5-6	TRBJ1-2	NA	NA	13	CASSLVPMQGYTF	TGTGCCAGCAGCTTGGTGCCCATGCAGGGCTACACCTTC
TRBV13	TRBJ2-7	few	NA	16	CASSLFRGDYSYEQYF	TGTGCCAGCAGCTTATTCAGGGGCGACTACTCCTACGAGCAGTACTTC
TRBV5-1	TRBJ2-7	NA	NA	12	CASSLTGTEQYF	TGCGCCAGCAGCTTGACAGGGACCGAGCAGTACTTC
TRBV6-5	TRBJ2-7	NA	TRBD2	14	CASYEREGSYEQYF	TGTGCCAGCTATGAGCGGGAGGGCTCCTACGAGCAGTACTTC
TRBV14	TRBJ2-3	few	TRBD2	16	CASSPRTSGFTDTQYF	TGTGCCAGCAGCCCCCGGACTAGCGGGTTCACAGATACGCAGTATTTT
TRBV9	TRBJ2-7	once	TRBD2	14	CASSLAGGPSEQYF	TGTGCCAGCAGCTTAGCGGGAGGGCCTAGCGAGCAGTACTTC
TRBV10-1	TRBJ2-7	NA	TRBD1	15	CASRVGQMKEYEQYF	TGCGCCAGCAGAGTGGGACAGATGAAAGAGTACGAGCAGTACTTC
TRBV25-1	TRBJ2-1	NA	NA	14	CASSDEGSYNEQFF	TGTGCCAGCAGTGACGAGGGTTCCTACAATGAGCAGTTCTTC
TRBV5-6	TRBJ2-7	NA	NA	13	CASSLANTYEQYF	TGTGCCAGCAGCTTGGCCAACACCTACGAGCAGTACTTC
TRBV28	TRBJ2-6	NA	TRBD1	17	CASSSGQGEIGANVLTF	TGTGCCAGCAGTTCGGGACAGGGGGAGATCGGGGCCAACGTCCTGACTTTC